The T cell receptor (beta chain) under discussion was sequenced for a study of OX40 agonist ivuxolimab in advanced cancers. Study context: Those enrolled were 82.7% male, with a mean age of roughly 62 years and ages from 23 to 79. Overall study findings and caveats: In a subset of nonresponders, normalized T-cell clonal expansion was also low.

A word on this clone: Its antigen remains unidentified.

Germline V gene data show CDR1 as LNHDA and CDR2 as SQIVND (reference sequence). There are 15 residues in the CDR3. V lost 9 bases and J 3 bases, leaving 17 bases between the germline ends. With autoimmune disease history or systemic immunosuppression, patients were excluded. At cycle 4 day 1, cycle 7 day 1, and baseline, blood was sampled. Assay: immunoSEQ multiplex PCR; the TCRdb copy retains only in-frame clones and omits some. The repertoire holds around 48,000 clones, around 85% seen once, with around 1.1% in the top ten. The sample here was CD4+ or CD8+ T cells sorted from blood, taken in a trial of the OX40 agonist ivuxolimab. This clonotype was sampled from an adult with an advanced solid tumor such as melanoma, head and neck, liver or kidney cancer. V usage is TRBV19 and J usage is TRBJ2-2; a possible D gene is TRBD1 (6 bases). Here the CDR3 reads CASPPGTNYTGELFF. As DNA, the CDR3 is TGTGCCAGCCCACCCGGGACAAATTACACCGGGGAGCTGTTTTTT.